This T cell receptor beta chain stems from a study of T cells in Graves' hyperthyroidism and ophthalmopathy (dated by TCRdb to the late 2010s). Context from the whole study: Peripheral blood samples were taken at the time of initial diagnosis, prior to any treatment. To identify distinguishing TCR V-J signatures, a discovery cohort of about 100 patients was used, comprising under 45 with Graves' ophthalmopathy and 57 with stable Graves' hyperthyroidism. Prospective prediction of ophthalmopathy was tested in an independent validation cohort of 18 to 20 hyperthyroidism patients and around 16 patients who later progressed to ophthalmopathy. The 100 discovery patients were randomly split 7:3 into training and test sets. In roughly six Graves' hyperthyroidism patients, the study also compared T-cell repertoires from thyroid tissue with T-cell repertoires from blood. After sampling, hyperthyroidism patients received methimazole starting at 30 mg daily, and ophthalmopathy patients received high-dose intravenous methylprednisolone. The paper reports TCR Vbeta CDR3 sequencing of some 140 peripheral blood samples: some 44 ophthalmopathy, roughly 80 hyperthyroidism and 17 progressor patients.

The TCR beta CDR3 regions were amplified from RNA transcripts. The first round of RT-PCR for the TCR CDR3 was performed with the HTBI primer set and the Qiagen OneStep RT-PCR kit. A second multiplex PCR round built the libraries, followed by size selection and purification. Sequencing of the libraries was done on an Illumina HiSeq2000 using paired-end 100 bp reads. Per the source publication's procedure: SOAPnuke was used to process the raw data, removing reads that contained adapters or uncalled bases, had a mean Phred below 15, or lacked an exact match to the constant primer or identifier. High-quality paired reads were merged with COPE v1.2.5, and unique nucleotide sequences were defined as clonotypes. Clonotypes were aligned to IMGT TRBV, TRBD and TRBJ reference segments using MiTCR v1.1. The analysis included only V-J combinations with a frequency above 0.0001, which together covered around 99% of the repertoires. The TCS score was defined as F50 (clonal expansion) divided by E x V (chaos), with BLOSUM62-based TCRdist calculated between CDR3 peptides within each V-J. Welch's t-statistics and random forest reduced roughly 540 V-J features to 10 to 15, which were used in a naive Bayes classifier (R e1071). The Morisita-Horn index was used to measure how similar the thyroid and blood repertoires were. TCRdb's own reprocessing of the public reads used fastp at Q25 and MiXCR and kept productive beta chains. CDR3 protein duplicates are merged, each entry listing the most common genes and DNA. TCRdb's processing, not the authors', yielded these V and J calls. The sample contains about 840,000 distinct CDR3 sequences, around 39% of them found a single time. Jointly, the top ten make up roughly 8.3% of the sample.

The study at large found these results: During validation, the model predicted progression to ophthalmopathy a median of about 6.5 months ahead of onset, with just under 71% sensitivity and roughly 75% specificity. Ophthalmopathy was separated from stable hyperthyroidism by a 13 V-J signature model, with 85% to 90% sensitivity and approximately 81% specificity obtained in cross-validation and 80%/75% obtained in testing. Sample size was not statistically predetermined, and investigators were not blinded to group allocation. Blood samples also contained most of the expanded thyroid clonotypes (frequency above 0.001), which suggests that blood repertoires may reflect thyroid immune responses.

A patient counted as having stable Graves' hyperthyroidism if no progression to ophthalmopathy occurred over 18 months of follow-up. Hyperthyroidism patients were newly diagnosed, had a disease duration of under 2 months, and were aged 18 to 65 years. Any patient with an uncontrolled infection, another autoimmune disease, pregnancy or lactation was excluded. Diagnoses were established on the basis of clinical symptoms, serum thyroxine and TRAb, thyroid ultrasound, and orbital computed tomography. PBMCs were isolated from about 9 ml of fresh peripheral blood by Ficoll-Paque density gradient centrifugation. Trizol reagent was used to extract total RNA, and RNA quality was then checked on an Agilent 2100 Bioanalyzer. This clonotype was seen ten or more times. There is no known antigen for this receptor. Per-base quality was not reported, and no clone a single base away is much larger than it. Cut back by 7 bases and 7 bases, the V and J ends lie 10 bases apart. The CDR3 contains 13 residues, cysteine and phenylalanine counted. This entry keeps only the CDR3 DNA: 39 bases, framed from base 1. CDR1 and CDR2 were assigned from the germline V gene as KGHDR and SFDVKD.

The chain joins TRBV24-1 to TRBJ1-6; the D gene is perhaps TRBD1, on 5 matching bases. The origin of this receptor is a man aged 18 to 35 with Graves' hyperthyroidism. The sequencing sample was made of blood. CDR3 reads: CATREGPNSPLHF. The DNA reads TGTGCCACCAGGGAGGGGCCAAATTCACCCCTCCACTTT.